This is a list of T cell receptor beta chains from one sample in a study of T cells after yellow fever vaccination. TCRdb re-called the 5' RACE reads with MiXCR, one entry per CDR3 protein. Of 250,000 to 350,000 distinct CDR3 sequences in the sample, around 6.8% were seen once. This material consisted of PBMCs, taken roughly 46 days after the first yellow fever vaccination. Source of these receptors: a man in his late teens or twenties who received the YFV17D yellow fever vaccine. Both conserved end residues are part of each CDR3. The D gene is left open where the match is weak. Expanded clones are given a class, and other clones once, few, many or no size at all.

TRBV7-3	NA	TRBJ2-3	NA	TGTGCCAGCAGTTCTGGGACGGGAGATACGCAGTATTTT	CASSSGTGDTQYF
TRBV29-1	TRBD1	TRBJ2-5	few	TGCAGCGTTGCCCCCACGACAGGGCCTCGAGAGACCCAGTACTTC	CSVAPTTGPRETQYF
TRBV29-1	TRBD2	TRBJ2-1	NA	TGCAGCGTTGAAGGGGAAGGCCGGGGGGGCCTCCCTGGAAACAATGAGCAGTTCTTC	CSVEGEGRGGLPGNNEQFF
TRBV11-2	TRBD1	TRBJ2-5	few	TGTGCCAGCAGCTTAGGTGGGACAGGGTGGCAAGAGACCCAGTACTTC	CASSLGGTGWQETQYF
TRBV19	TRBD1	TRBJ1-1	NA	TGTGCCAGTAGTTGGACAGGGGGCATCGGGACTGAAGCTTTCTTT	CASSWTGGIGTEAFF
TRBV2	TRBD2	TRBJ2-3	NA	TGTGCCAGCAGTGAAAGCCTAGCGGGGACAGATACGCAGTATTTT	CASSESLAGTDTQYF
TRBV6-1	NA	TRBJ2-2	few	TGTGCCAGCAGGAGAGACAGGCAGAACACCGGGGAGCTGTTTTTT	CASRRDRQNTGELFF
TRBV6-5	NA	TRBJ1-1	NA	TGTGCCAGCAGTTACGGGGCAGGAGAGAACACTGAAGCTTTCTTT	CASSYGAGENTEAFF
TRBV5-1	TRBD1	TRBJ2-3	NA	TGCGCCAGCAGCTTGGATCAGGGGGCAGATACGCAGTATTTT	CASSLDQGADTQYF
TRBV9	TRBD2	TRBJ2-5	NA	TGTGCCAGCAGCATGGGACTAGCGGGGCTGGAGACCCAGTACTTC	CASSMGLAGLETQYF
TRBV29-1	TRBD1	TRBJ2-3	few	TGCAGCGTTGAAGAATCTGGACAGGCGAGCACAGATACGCAGTATTTT	CSVEESGQASTDTQYF
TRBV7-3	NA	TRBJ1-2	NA	TGTGCCAGCAGCGCCGACAGACGTGAGGGCTACACCTTC	CASSADRREGYTF
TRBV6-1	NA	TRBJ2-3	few	TGTGCCAGCAGTGAAACAGGCACAGATACGCAGTATTTT	CASSETGTDTQYF
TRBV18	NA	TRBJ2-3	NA	TGTGCCAGCTCACCCTCCGGAGGGGATACGCAGTATTTT	CASSPSGGDTQYF
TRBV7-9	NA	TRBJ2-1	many	TGTGCCAGCAGTGGCTACAATGAGCAGTTCTTC	CASSGYNEQFF
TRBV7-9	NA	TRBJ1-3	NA	TGTGCCAGCAGCTATTCGACAGGCTCGTTAAACACCATATATTTT	CASSYSTGSLNTIYF
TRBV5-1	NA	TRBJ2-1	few	TGCGCCAGCAGCTTGGGGGCCCCGTGGAATGAGCAGTTCTTC	CASSLGAPWNEQFF
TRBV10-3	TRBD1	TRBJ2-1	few	TGTGCCATCACCCTCGACAGGGTCGGTGAGCAGTTCTTC	CAITLDRVGEQFF
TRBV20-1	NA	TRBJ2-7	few	TGCAGTGCTAGCTTGCGCAGGCCCTCCGGCGAGCAGTACTTC	CSASLRRPSGEQYF
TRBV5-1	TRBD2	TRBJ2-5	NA	TGCGCCAGCAGCTTGTTCTTTCTAGCGGAAGAGACCCAGTACTTC	CASSLFFLAEETQYF
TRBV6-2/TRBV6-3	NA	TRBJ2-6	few	TGTGCCAGCCAAAGAACGAAACAGAGCTCTGGGGCCAACGTCCTGACTTTC	CASQRTKQSSGANVLTF
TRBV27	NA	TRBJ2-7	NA	TGTGCCAGCAGTTTATCGCGTTTGGCGGGAAACTACGAGCAGTACTTC	CASSLSRLAGNYEQYF
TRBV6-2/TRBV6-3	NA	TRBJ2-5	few	TGTGCCAGCAGTTACCGCCTTCAGGGCTACCAAGAGACCCAGTACTTC	CASSYRLQGYQETQYF
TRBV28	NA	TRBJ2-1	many	TGTGCCAGCGGAATTTCAGGATACAATGAGCAGTTCTTC	CASGISGYNEQFF
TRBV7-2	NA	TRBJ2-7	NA	TGTGCCAGCAGCTTAAGGGGGGCCCAAGCCTACGAGCAGTACTTC	CASSLRGAQAYEQYF
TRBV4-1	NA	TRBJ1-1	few	TGCGCCAGCAGCCTAAGGAAGAACACTGAAGCTTTCTTT	CASSLRKNTEAFF